These 15 T cell receptor beta chains share one sample of origin, sequenced in a study of shared clonotypes between healthy human individuals (dated by TCRdb to 2018 to 2020). The library was built by means of the immunoSEQ multiplex PCR assay. Sourced from immuneACCESS, this table was stored by TCRdb with only in-frame sequences that have V and J called. A share of the clones is absent; for the studies checked, an unresolved V gene accounts for under half, and the remainder has no known explanation. For this sample the table gives about 580,000 clones, of which 95% to 98% were detected only once. The ten top clones hold 0.3% of the sample. CD8 naive samples were obtained by positive selection for CCR7 among CD45RO-negative cells, yielding a CD45RA+CCR7+ population from which TemRA cells were excluded. The material sequenced was naive CD8+ T cells sorted from blood. The label giving this sample's cell subset or site can be read as: CD45RA+CCR7+. These receptors originate from a young man in good health.

Only a few counts were recorded for this clone. The V and J genes are TRBV19 and TRBJ2-1, with 8 bases aligning to TRBD2. Germline V gene lookup returns CDR1 LNHDA and CDR2 SQIVND (reference sequence). V dropped 1 base and J dropped 13; count of bases not matched to a gene: 6. This CDR3 region has 13 residues. CDR3 amino acids: CASSIGLVAGQFF. The CDR3 DNA follows: TGTGCCAGTAGTATAGGATTGGTAGCGGGACAGTTCTTC.

This clone has just one count. This chain uses TRBV6-1 with TRBJ2-1; 8 nucleotides line up with TRBD2. The CDR3 has 16 residues. CDR1 and CDR2 (germline): MNHNS, SASEGT. The ends lost 1 base at V and 8 bases at J; junction bases unmatched: 10. This CDR3 is CASSEVAGGPWDEQFF. DNA of the CDR3: TGTGCCAGCAGTGAAGTTGCGGGAGGCCCGTGGGATGAGCAGTTCTTC.

This chain links TRBV6-5 with TRBJ2-7; no clear D gene. Per the germline V gene, CDR1 is MNHEY and CDR2 is SVGAGI. V was cut by 0 bases and J by 3 bases, with 15 bases left in between. The CDR3 is 16 amino acids. The CDR3 sequence: CASSYSNLRHFYEQYF. As DNA, the CDR3 is TGTGCCAGCAGTTACTCCAACCTAAGACACTTCTACGAGCAGTACTTC.

A note on this clone: The sample carries other DNA sequences with the same CDR3. The chain joins TRBV29-1 to TRBJ2-7, with a tentative D call TRBD2 (5 bases). CDR3 size: 12 residues. The V end lost 0 bases, the J end lost 3 bases, and 6 bases lay between the germline ends. From germline, CDR1 is SQVTM and CDR2 ANQGSEA. The CDR3, as DNA: TGCAGCGTTGAAGATCGGGGCTACGAGCAGTACTTC. Translation: CSVEDRGYEQYF.

Worth noting for this clone: Other DNA sequences in this sample translate to the same CDR3. This sequence joins TRBV27 and TRBJ2-7, with D possibly matching TRBD2 (6 bases). The CDR3 has 12 amino acids. Germline V CDR1 and CDR2: MNHEY, SMNVEV (reference sequence). Trimming left V 6 bases short and J 0 bases short, with 6 bases between. The CDR3 loop reads CASSGSSYEQYF. The CDR3 DNA is TGTGCCAGCAGCGGGAGCTCCTACGAGCAGTACTTC.

The rearrangement links TRBV5-5 to TRBJ2-5; possible D gene TRBD2, 6 bases. The V gene lost 4 bases and the J gene lost 4 bases, with 11 bases spanning the gap. The CDR3 has 13 residues. The germline CDR1 and CDR2 sequences are SGHKS and YYEKEE (reference sequence). In DNA, the CDR3 is TGTGCCAGCAGCCCGACTAGAGGAGAGACCCAGTACTTC. Residues: CASSPTRGETQYF. Looking up the rest from reference TRBV5-5 and TRBJ2-5 gives the full variable domain: DAGVTQSPTHLIKTRGQQVTLRCSPISGHKSVSWYQQVLGQGPQFIFQYYEKEERGRGNFPDRFSARQFPNYSSELNVNALLLGDSALYLCASSPTRGETQYFGPGTRLLVL.

The CDR3 sequence: CATHGGNNEQFF. CDR3 DNA: TGTGCCACCCATGGCGGGAACAATGAGCAGTTCTTC. J is TRBJ2-1 and V is TRBV28, with D tentatively TRBD2 (6 bases). This CDR3 region has 12 residues. V lost 10 bases, J lost 5 bases, and 12 bases lay in between. CDR1 and CDR2 (germline): MDHEN, SYDVKM.

This rearrangement joins TRBV7-2 to TRBJ2-3; 9 nucleotides line up with TRBD1. There are 15 residues in the CDR3. V was pared by 5 bases and J by 4 bases, with 7 bases of the junction left unmatched. Germline V gives CDR1 SGHTA, CDR2 FQGNSA. CDR3 in amino acids: CASSLGTGPSDTQYF. The CDR3 DNA reads TGTGCCAGCAGCCTCGGGACAGGGCCATCAGATACGCAGTATTTT.

The gene calls are TRBV7-9 and TRBJ2-2; the D gene is possibly TRBD2 (5 bases). The CDR3 contains 15 residues. V was clipped by 0 bases and J by 6 bases, with 11 bases between them. Germline V gives CDR1 SEHNR, CDR2 FQNEAQ (reference sequence). Here the CDR3 reads CASSLAWAAAGELFF. The CDR3 DNA reads as TGTGCCAGCAGCTTAGCGTGGGCAGCGGCCGGGGAGCTGTTTTTT.

Regarding this clone: One junction end disagrees with the germline gene, perhaps due to a read error. The chain is built from TRBV15 and TRBJ2-7; D unresolved. There are 11 residues in the CDR3. In germline, CDR1 is LNHNV, CDR2 YYDKDF (reference sequence). As DNA, the CDR3 is TGTGCCACCAGCGGAGACCACGAGCAGTACTTC. Amino acid sequence: CATSGDHEQYF.

The chain couples TRBV7-2 to TRBJ2-1, with TRBD1 matching 9 bases. The junction had 11 bases not matched to a gene; V was cut back by 5 bases and J by 0 bases. The length of the CDR3 is 18 residues. Germline V gene lookup returns CDR1 SGHTA and CDR2 FQGNSA. The CDR3 coding sequence is TGTGCCAGCAGCCCCACTAGACAGGGGGAGGGCTCCTACAATGAGCAGTTCTTC. Translation: CASSPTRQGEGSYNEQFF.

This chain links TRBV13 with TRBJ2-1, with 14 nucleotides matching TRBD2. The length of the CDR3 is 16 residues. Germline V CDR1 and CDR2: PRHDT, FYEKMQ (reference sequence). After removal of 5 bases from V and 9 bases from J, the junction contained 9 bases not matched to a gene. CDR3 sequence reads: CASSPPGLAGVTEQFF. CDR3 DNA sequence: TGTGCCAGCAGCCCGCCGGGACTAGCGGGAGTAACTGAGCAGTTCTTC.

The chain carries TRBV5-1 and TRBJ2-1; no definite D call. The CDR3 loop spans 12 amino acids. Germline assignment: CDR1 SGHRS and CDR2 YFSETQ. V was pared by 4 bases and J by 2 bases, with 4 bases between. The CDR3 region has the DNA TGCGCCAGCAGCGTAGCCTACAATGAGCAGTTCTTC. Its translation is CASSVAYNEQFF.

The chain joins TRBV7-2 to TRBJ2-2; perhaps TRBD2 as D (5 bases). This CDR3 comprises 15 residues. CDR1 is SGHTA and CDR2 is FQGNSA in the germline V gene. Trimming stripped 5 bases from V and 3 bases from J, with 13 bases between. The CDR3 sequence is CASSPWERDTGELFF. In DNA, the CDR3 is TGTGCCAGCAGCCCTTGGGAGAGGGACACCGGGGAGCTGTTTTTT. The variable domain in full, with the rest retrieved from reference TRBV7-2 and TRBJ2-2, is GAGVSQSPSNKVTEKGKDVELRCDPISGHTALYWYRQSLGQGLEFLIYFQGNSAPDKSGLPSDRFSAERTGGSVSTLTIQRTQQEDSAVYLCASSPWERDTGELFFGEGSRLTVL.

The chain joins TRBV6-1 to TRBJ2-1, with TRBD2 matching over 8 bases. V lost 6 bases to trimming and J lost 1 base; unmatched junction nucleotides: 11. Germline CDR1 is MNHNS and CDR2 is SASEGT. This CDR3 has 17 amino acids. CDR3 protein: CASSETSGGGSYNEQFF. In DNA, the CDR3 is TGTGCCAGCAGCGAAACTAGCGGAGGGGGTTCCTACAATGAGCAGTTCTTC.